Listed here are 16 T cell receptor beta chains from one sample, sequenced in a study of CD8 T cells in ankylosing spondylitis. Regarding the study as a whole: A TCR beta motif of several highly homologous variants appeared characteristic of ankylosing spondylitis blood.

Antigens of these TCRs are unknown. TCRdb re-derived calls from the 5' RACE reads in MiXCR, one entry per CDR3 protein. The data hold under 250,000 distinct CDR3 sequences, with 7.3% observed a single time. Source material: blood, either unsorted or a sorted T cell fraction (not recorded which). The receptors were sampled from a male donor with ankylosing spondylitis.

This clonotype was recorded many times. This chain links TRBV7-9 with TRBJ1-2, with D perhaps TRBD1 (5 bases). The CDR3 runs to 15 residues. Germline assignment: CDR1 SEHNR and CDR2 FQNEAQ (reference sequence). Trimming took off 4 bases at V and 4 bases at J, with 16 bases between the two ends. The CDR3 sequence is CASSSLGGTIYGYTF. The CDR3 bases are TGTGCCAGCAGCTCCCTAGGCGGGACCATCTATGGCTACACCTTC. Full variable domain (rest looked up from reference TRBV7-9 and TRBJ1-2): DTGVSQNPRHKITKRGQNVTFRCDPISEHNRLYWYRQTLGQGPEFLTYFQNEAQLEKSRLLSDRFSAERPKGSFSTLEIQRTEQGDSAMYLCASSSLGGTIYGYTFGSGTRLTVV.

This clonotype was recorded many times. The rearrangement links TRBV27 to TRBJ2-4; 10 bases map to TRBD2. With V trimmed by 5 bases and J by 4 bases, 11 bases remained unmatched. The CDR3 runs 17 residues. Germline assignment: CDR1 MNHEY and CDR2 SMNVEV (reference sequence). The CDR3 region has the DNA TGTGCCAGCAGTAGAACGACTAGCGGGCTGAAAAAAAACATTCAGTACTTC. This gives the protein CASSRTTSGLKKNIQYF.

This chain links TRBV29-1 with TRBJ2-6, with 7 nucleotides matching TRBD2. The junction had 5 bases not matched to a gene; V was cut back by 3 bases and J by 0 bases. CDR1 and CDR2 (germline): SQVTM, ANQGSEA. The CDR3 sequence is 16 residues long. DNA of the CDR3: TGCAGCGTTGAGATCTGGGGGGGCTCTGGGGCCAACGTCCTGACTTTC. It codes for CSVEIWGGSGANVLTF. Variable domain in full (rest from reference TRBV29-1 and TRBJ2-6): SAVISQKPSRDICQRGTSLTIQCQVDSQVTMMFWYRQQPGQSLTLIATANQGSEATYESGFVIDKFPISRPNLTFSTLTVSNMSPEDSSIYLCSVEIWGGSGANVLTFGAGSRLTVL.

This chain links TRBV5-5 with TRBJ2-1; 8 bases align to TRBD2. This CDR3 region has 17 residues. In germline, CDR1 is SGHKS, CDR2 YYEKEE (reference sequence). Trimming at V came to 1 base and at J to 8 bases, leaving 14 bases not matched to a gene. CDR3 coding DNA: TGTGCCAGCAGCTTGCGGAGGACCAGACAAGCGGGGGATGAGCAGTTCTTC. Its translation is CASSLRRTRQAGDEQFF.

Ten or more counts support this clonotype. This chain connects TRBV9 to TRBJ1-4; D call uncertain. V was pared by 3 bases and J by 4 bases, with 13 bases between. Germline V CDR1 and CDR2: SGDLS, YYNGEE. The CDR3 is 15 residues long. CDR3 residues: CASSAPVGINEKLFF. As DNA, the CDR3 is TGTGCCAGCAGCGCCCCCGTTGGTATTAATGAAAAACTGTTTTTT.

This CDR3 is CASSQDRVVGYTF. CDR3 DNA: TGCGCCAGCAGCCAAGACAGGGTTGTTGGCTACACCTTC. The chain employs TRBV4-3 and TRBJ1-2; D possibly corresponds to TRBD1 (5 bases). V lost 0 bases and J 7 bases, leaving 9 bases between the germline ends. The CDR3 contains 13 residues. Germline-derived CDR1 and CDR2 are LGHNA and YSLEER.

This clonotype was recorded many times. The chain is built from TRBV29-1 and TRBJ2-2; the D is unclear. V dropped 3 bases and J dropped 6 bases, with 5 bases sitting between them. Germline V gives CDR1 SQVTM, CDR2 ANQGSEA. This CDR3 comprises 11 residues. The CDR3 sequence: CSVDLPGELFF. The CDR3 DNA sequence: TGCAGCGTTGACTTGCCCGGGGAGCTGTTTTTT.

This clonotype occurred many times. The chain combines TRBV12-3 or TRBV12-4 with TRBJ2-2, with 13 bases lining up with TRBD2. The V segment lost 8 bases and the J segment 7 bases; nucleotides outside the gene matches: 7. The CDR3 spans 15 residues. The CDR3 here is CASDGLAGAGGELFF. The CDR3 coding sequence is TGTGCCAGCGATGGACTAGCGGGAGCTGGCGGGGAGCTGTTTTTT.

This clonotype was detected many times. The rearrangement uses TRBV27 and TRBJ1-2; 9 bases are a match to TRBD1. J gave up 3 bases and V 5 bases, and 4 bases lay outside the gene matches. Germline V CDR1 and CDR2: MNHEY, SMNVEV (reference sequence). There are 14 residues in the CDR3. In DNA form, the CDR3 reads TGTGCCAGCAGTGAAACAGGGGGCGACTATGGCTACACCTTC. It specifies CASSETGGDYGYTF.

The V call is TRBV10-3, the J call TRBJ1-2, with D possibly TRBD1 on 6 matching bases. V lost 3 bases and J lost 7, with 12 bases in between. The germline CDR1 and CDR2 sequences are ENHRY and SYGVKD. The CDR3 sequence is 13 residues long. Here the CDR3 reads CAISETGAGGYTF. For the CDR3, the DNA is TGTGCCATCAGTGAAACGGGGGCCGGTGGCTACACCTTC.

At least ten counts were recorded for this clonotype. The chain combines TRBV12-3 or TRBV12-4 with TRBJ1-6, with D unclear. This CDR3 has 14 amino acids. V was shortened by 5 bases and J by 8 bases, with 13 bases between the two germline ends. The CDR3 DNA is TGTGCCAGCAGTCCCGCCACGTCTGATTCACCCCTCCACTTT. It specifies CASSPATSDSPLHF.

This clonotype has at least ten counts. The V gene is TRBV5-6, the J gene TRBJ1-5; no firm D call. The V gene lost 0 bases and the J gene lost 0 bases, with 7 bases spanning the gap. Germline lookup yields CDR1 SGHDT and CDR2 YYEEEE. The CDR3 has 15 residues. In nucleotides, the CDR3 is TGTGCCAGCAGCTTGGGGCGGTTTAGCAATCAGCCCCAGCATTTT. Translated: CASSLGRFSNQPQHF.

This clonotype was counted ten times or more. Written as DNA, the CDR3 is TGTGCCAGCAGCGGAACAGGGACCCTACGCTCCTACAATGAGCAGTTCTTC. Residues: CASSGTGTLRSYNEQFF. The genes are TRBV3-1 and TRBJ2-1, with D maybe TRBD1 (6 bases). V dropped 5 bases and J dropped 0 bases, with 17 bases sitting between them. Germline CDR1 LGHDT, CDR2 YNNKEL (reference sequence). This CDR3 has 17 residues.

The gene calls are TRBV13 and TRBJ2-2; D ambiguous. Germline values: CDR1 PRHDT, CDR2 FYEKMQ (reference sequence). The ends were cut back, 3 bases at V and 4 bases at J, with 12 bases in the middle. The CDR3 contains 15 residues. The CDR3 coding sequence is TGTGCCAGCAGCTTCCGGGCGAGGTCCACCGGGGAGCTGTTTTTT. The encoded protein is CASSFRARSTGELFF.

This clonotype appeared many times. The CDR3 protein is CASRYRDRSSYEQYF. The CDR3 DNA sequence: TGTGCCAGCAGATACCGGGACAGGAGCTCCTACGAGCAGTACTTC. The rearrangement uses TRBV6-2 or TRBV6-3 and TRBJ2-7, with 8 bases fitting TRBD1. The CDR3 has 15 residues. Losses at the gene ends were 6 bases for V and 0 bases for J; bases not matched to a gene: 7. Germline CDR1 is MNHEY and CDR2 is SVGEGT.

This clonotype was picked up many times. The chain combines TRBV27 with TRBJ2-3; a weak D match, TRBD2 (6 bases). Germline V gene data show CDR1 as MNHEY and CDR2 as SMNVEV (reference sequence). CDR3 length: 14 residues. Between the trimmed V and J ends, which lost 8 bases and 5 bases, there was a span of 17 bases. CDR3 sequence reads: CASVERLDKDTQYF. For the CDR3, the DNA is TGTGCCAGCGTGGAGAGACTAGACAAAGATACGCAGTATTTT.